The clone carrying this T cell receptor beta chain was seen more than once but under ten times. The data originate from a study of Graves' ophthalmopathy and Graves' hyperthyroidism. The V gene end was trimmed by 5 bases and the J gene end by 4 bases; junction bases not matched to a gene: 20. Germline CDR1 reads SGHVS; CDR2 reads FQNEAQ. The CDR3 has 18 amino acids. Amplified material comprised TCR beta CDR3 regions derived from RNA transcripts. Second-round multiplex PCR came after a first-round RT-PCR that employed HTBI primers. TCRdb ran MiXCR on the multiplex PCR reads and lists one entry per CDR3 protein. In the table there are 740,000 or so distinct CDR3 sequences, about 44% of which are singletons.

Material: peripheral blood. The sequence derives from an adult man with Graves' ophthalmopathy. This rearrangement joins TRBV7-8 to TRBJ2-7; 7 nucleotides agree with TRBD1. The DNA for the CDR3 is TGTGCCAGCAGCACACCCCAGACAGGGCTAGCAAGTTATTACGAGCAGTACTTC. Translation: CASSTPQTGLASYYEQYF.